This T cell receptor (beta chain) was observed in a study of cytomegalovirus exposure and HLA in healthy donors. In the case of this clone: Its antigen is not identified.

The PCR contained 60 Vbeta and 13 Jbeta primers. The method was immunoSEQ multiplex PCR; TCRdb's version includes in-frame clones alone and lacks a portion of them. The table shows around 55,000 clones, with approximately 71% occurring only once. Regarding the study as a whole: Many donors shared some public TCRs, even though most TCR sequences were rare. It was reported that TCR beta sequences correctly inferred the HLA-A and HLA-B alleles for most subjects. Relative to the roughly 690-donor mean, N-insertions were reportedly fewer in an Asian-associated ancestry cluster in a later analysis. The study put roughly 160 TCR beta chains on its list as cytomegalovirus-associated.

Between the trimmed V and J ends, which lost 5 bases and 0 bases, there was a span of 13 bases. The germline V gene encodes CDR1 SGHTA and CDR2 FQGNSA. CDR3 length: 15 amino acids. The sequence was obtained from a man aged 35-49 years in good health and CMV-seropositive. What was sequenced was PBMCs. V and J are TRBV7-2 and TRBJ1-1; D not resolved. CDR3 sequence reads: CASSSRRRVNTEAFF. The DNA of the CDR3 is TGTGCCAGCAGCAGTCGGCGACGGGTGAACACTGAAGCTTTCTTT.